This T cell receptor beta chain was obtained from a study of cytomegalovirus exposure and HLA in healthy donors. On the study more broadly: Within an early data release were roughly 83 million unique TCRs drawn from HLA-typed donors. Study results and caveats: Most TCR sequences proved rare, with some public TCRs found in many donors. Cytomegalovirus-associated status was assigned to 150 or so TCR beta chains.

This clone showed up just a few times. Its specificity is unknown. Germline values: CDR1 SGDLS, CDR2 YYNGEE. Germline trimming cut 3 bases from V and 5 bases from J; bases unmatched to any gene: 9. The CDR3 extends over 16 amino acids. PCR was performed using 60 Vbeta and 13 Jbeta primers. The table came from immunoSEQ multiplex PCR; TCRdb's copy has only in-frame clones and leaves some out. The repertoire holds under 200,000 clones, with about 75% as singletons. The V and J genes are TRBV9 and TRBJ2-1; 9 positions agree with TRBD2. The sample was PBMCs. This TCR came from a female donor in good health and CMV-seronegative. In DNA, the CDR3 is TGTGCCAGCAGCGATGGCGGGGGGGCCGGTAACAATGAGCAGTTCTTC. Residues: CASSDGGGAGNNEQFF.